What follows are 27 T cell receptor beta chains derived from one specimen sequenced in a study of T cells after yellow fever vaccination. From the 5' RACE reads, TCRdb called clonotypes with MiXCR, one entry per CDR3 protein. The sample carries about 58,000 distinct CDR3 sequences, around 6.2% recorded once. This material consisted of PBMCs, either bulk or a sorted T-cell subset (CD4+, CD8+, memory, or dextramer-sorted; not recorded which), taken on the day of the yellow fever booster vaccination. These receptors all stem from a young man who received the YFV17D yellow fever vaccine.

The table lists this clonotype with many counts. The chain employs TRBV5-1 and TRBJ2-1; 7 bases are shared with TRBD2. Germline CDR1 is SGHRS and CDR2 is YFSETQ. This CDR3 is built from 16 residues. The V and J ends lost 4 bases and 6 bases, in that order; junction bases with no gene match: 13. The CDR3, as DNA: TGCGCCAGCAGCCCCTGGGGGGGGGAACGAATCAATGAGCAGTTCTTC. As protein: CASSPWGGERINEQFF.

Many counts were recorded for this clonotype. This chain connects TRBV29-1 to TRBJ1-2; D unresolved. The germline gives CDR1 SQVTM, CDR2 ANQGSEA. The V end was cut by 4 bases, the J end by 6 bases, with 12 bases between. The CDR3 has 12 amino acids. The CDR3 DNA is TGCAGCGTTGCCTTGGGAATGGATGGCTACACCTTC. Translated: CSVALGMDGYTF.

This clonotype was counted at least ten times. This chain links TRBV6-2 or TRBV6-3 with TRBJ2-7, with D tentatively TRBD1 or TRBD2 (5 bases each). The CDR3 runs to 13 residues. V lost 2 bases and J lost 5, with 10 bases in between. Germline CDR1 and CDR2: MNHEY and SVGEGT. The CDR3 DNA reads as TGTGCCAGCAGTTACGGGGGTTATAACGAGCAGTACTTC. This gives the protein CASSYGGYNEQYF.

This clonotype was seen at least ten times. J is TRBJ2-3 and V is TRBV6-5; 13 nucleotides align to TRBD2. The CDR3 is 15 residues long. The germline gives CDR1 MNHEY, CDR2 SVGAGI. The trim removed 6 bases at V and 6 bases at J, leaving 6 bases unmatched. CDR3 residues: CASSRLAGGWDTQYF. For the CDR3, the DNA is TGTGCCAGCAGCAGACTAGCGGGGGGTTGGGATACGCAGTATTTT.

The chain is built from TRBV4-3 and TRBJ2-2; 7 bases line up with TRBD1. V dropped 8 bases and J dropped 4; count of bases not matched to a gene: 10. This CDR3 has 15 amino acids. Germline CDR1 and CDR2: LGHNA and YSLEER. DNA for the CDR3: TGCGCCAGCTCGAGGACAGGACCGAGCACCGGGGAGCTGTTTTTT. Encoded protein: CASSRTGPSTGELFF.

The rearrangement uses TRBV7-2 and TRBJ1-1; no clear D. Trimming removed 4 bases at V and 1 base at J, with 19 bases between. The CDR3 is 17 amino acids. Germline V gene sequence: CDR1 SGHTA, CDR2 FQGNSA. The CDR3 here is CASSSDPMRRQNTEAFF. CDR3 in DNA: TGTGCCAGCAGCTCCGATCCTATGAGGCGACAGAACACTGAAGCTTTCTTT.

The gene calls are TRBV6-5 and TRBJ2-7; D might be TRBD2 (6 bases). Germline loops: CDR1 MNHEY, CDR2 SVGAGI. This CDR3 comprises 14 residues. V was cut by 0 bases and J by 3 bases, with 9 bases left in between. CDR3 loop: CASSYSGGDYEQYF. As DNA, the CDR3 is TGTGCCAGCAGTTACTCCGGAGGGGACTACGAGCAGTACTTC.

This clonotype was found a few times. CDR3 sequence reads: CASSVFRGGTGELFF. DNA for the CDR3: TGTGCCAGCAGCGTCTTTAGGGGGGGAACCGGGGAGCTGTTTTTT. V usage is TRBV9 and J usage is TRBJ2-2; possibly TRBD2 for D (7 bases). The CDR3 has 15 amino acids. V dropped 2 bases and J dropped 5 bases, with 13 bases sitting between them. Germline V gives CDR1 SGDLS, CDR2 YYNGEE.

This clonotype has a count of ten or more. The V gene is TRBV5-5, the J gene TRBJ1-2; no firm D call. The CDR3 runs 14 residues. V lost 0 bases to trimming and J lost 4 bases, with 10 bases between them. From germline, CDR1 is SGHKS and CDR2 YYEKEE (reference sequence). As DNA, the CDR3 is TGTGCCAGCAGCTTGGATTTCGGGAGCTATGGCTACACCTTC. Translation gives CASSLDFGSYGYTF.

The chain uses TRBV2 and TRBJ2-3; D might be TRBD2 (6 bases). CDR1 SNHLY and CDR2 FYNNEI come from the germline V gene. The CDR3 totals 13 residues. V lost 8 bases, J lost 0 bases, and 9 bases lay in between. For the CDR3, the DNA is TGTGCCAGCGGAGGGGAAAGCACAGATACGCAGTATTTT. It translates to CASGGESTDTQYF.

This clonotype was found many times. V and J are TRBV5-1 and TRBJ2-1; D is undetermined. This CDR3 contains 13 residues. Looked up from germline, CDR1 is SGHRS and CDR2 is YFSETQ. V was pared by 4 bases and J by 5 bases, with 10 bases between. CDR3 amino acids: CASSEATHNEQFF. CDR3 nucleotides: TGCGCCAGCAGCGAGGCAACCCACAATGAGCAGTTCTTC.

The genes are TRBV4-2 and TRBJ2-3; the D is unclear. There are 13 residues in the CDR3. Germline V gene data show CDR1 as LGHNA and CDR2 as YNFKEQ. V was cut by 0 bases and J by 5 bases, with 6 bases left in between. CDR3 DNA: TGTGCCAGCAGCCAAGAGGTGGTAGATACGCAGTATTTT. Translated, it gives CASSQEVVDTQYF.

The rearrangement joins TRBV18 to TRBJ1-1; D is ambiguous. Germline CDR1 and CDR2: KGHSH and LQKENI. The CDR3 sequence is 14 residues long. The ends were cut back, 3 bases at V and 4 bases at J, with 12 bases in the middle. Written as DNA, the CDR3 is TGTGCCAGCTCACCGGCAATGACGGGCACTGAAGCTTTCTTT. Translation gives CASSPAMTGTEAFF.

This clonotype was observed many times. The V gene is TRBV7-2, the J gene TRBJ2-1, with D perhaps assigned TRBD1 or TRBD2 (5 bases each). This CDR3 contains 15 residues. CDR1 is SGHTA, CDR2 FQGNSA, per germline. Between the trimmed V and J ends, which lost 4 bases and 0 bases, there was a span of 10 bases. The CDR3 reads CASSWDGSSYNEQFF. CDR3 sequence (DNA): TGTGCCAGCAGCTGGGACGGAAGCTCCTACAATGAGCAGTTCTTC.

There are a few counts of this clonotype. This sequence joins TRBV18 and TRBJ2-4; D is undetermined. Germline V gives CDR1 KGHSH, CDR2 LQKENI. The CDR3 is 17 amino acids. Trimming took 6 bases from V and 0 from J, leaving 18 bases between them. CDR3 nucleotides: TGTGCCAGCTCCGACCAGAGAGGATATCTAGCCAAAAACATTCAGTACTTC. Translation: CASSDQRGYLAKNIQYF.

This clonotype was observed at least ten times. The chain joins TRBV4-1 to TRBJ1-1; D unresolved. Germline V lookup: CDR1 MGHRA, CDR2 YSYEKL. This CDR3 contains 14 residues. V was cut by 4 bases and J by 5 bases, with 14 bases left in between. CDR3 coding DNA: TGCGCCAGCAGCCGGGAGGAGGGCCAAACTGAAGCTTTCTTT. Translating gives CASSREEGQTEAFF.

This clonotype came up once. This chain links TRBV27 with TRBJ1-1, with D possibly TRBD1 on 5 matching bases. The CDR3 length is 13 residues. Germline V gene sequence: CDR1 MNHEY, CDR2 SMNVEV (reference sequence). Trimming stripped 3 bases from V and 5 bases from J, with 10 bases between. The CDR3 bases are TGTGCCAGCAGTTTCGGGGGGTGGACTGAAGCTTTCTTT. Protein product: CASSFGGWTEAFF.

This clonotype came up many times. The chain recombines TRBV12-3 or TRBV12-4 with TRBJ2-5; TRBD1 agrees at 9 bases. Trimming removed 5 bases from V and 1 base from J; junction bases left unmatched: 2. There are 14 residues in the CDR3. CDR3 residues: CASSRDRAQETQYF. CDR3 sequence (DNA): TGTGCCAGCAGTAGGGACAGGGCCCAAGAGACCCAGTACTTC.

This clonotype showed up just a few times. The CDR3 DNA is TGTGCCAGCAGTTACTCGTCGGGGCTAGCCAAAAACATTCAGTACTTC. It specifies CASSYSSGLAKNIQYF. V gene TRBV6-2 or TRBV6-3 combines with J gene TRBJ2-4, with D tentatively TRBD1 or TRBD2 (5 bases each). Deletions cut 0 bases from V and 0 bases from J, with 9 bases between. The germline V gene encodes CDR1 MNHEY and CDR2 SVGEGT. The CDR3 totals 16 residues.

This clonotype came up a few times. This rearrangement joins TRBV6-5 to TRBJ1-4; D not certain. CDR1 MNHEY and CDR2 SVGAGI come from the germline V gene. The germline V and J ends were trimmed by 2 bases and 7 bases, with 8 bases remaining between them. The CDR3 extends over 13 amino acids. The CDR3 region has the DNA TGTGCCAGCAGTTACGGGGTTTCTGAAAAACTGTTTTTT. Amino acid sequence: CASSYGVSEKLFF.

This clonotype has only a few counts. The gene calls are TRBV4-1 and TRBJ1-4; D is perhaps TRBD1 (6 bases). Trimming left V 4 bases short and J 0 bases short, with 12 bases between. The CDR3 is 16 residues long. CDR1 and CDR2 (germline): MGHRA, YSYEKL. For the CDR3, the DNA is TGCGCCAGCAGCCCACGGGACACCTCAACTAATGAAAAACTGTTTTTT. Protein: CASSPRDTSTNEKLFF.

This clonotype occurred many times. The J gene is TRBJ2-7, the V gene TRBV5-1; 7 positions match TRBD1. Trimming took 4 bases from V and 7 from J; bases not matched to a gene: 11. Germline V gene data show CDR1 as SGHRS and CDR2 as YFSETQ. This CDR3 is built from 14 residues. The chain's CDR3 is CASSHRGPWEEQYV. In nucleotides, the CDR3 is TGCGCCAGCAGCCACAGGGGACCATGGGAAGAGCAGTACGTC.

This clonotype was found many times. The chain employs TRBV4-3 and TRBJ1-6; the D gene is possibly TRBD1 (6 bases). The V and J ends lost 4 bases and 10 bases respectively, with 17 bases between them. Per the germline V gene, CDR1 is LGHNA and CDR2 is YSLEER. This CDR3 region has 15 residues. The CDR3 DNA reads TGCGCCAGCAGCCCTCGGGCGGGGGCTAAGTCACCCCTCCACTTT. Translating it yields CASSPRAGAKSPLHF.

The CDR3 here is CASSWDAPDQPQHF. CDR3 sequence (DNA): TGTGCCAGCAGTTGGGACGCCCCGGATCAGCCCCAGCATTTT. This sequence joins TRBV7-2 and TRBJ1-5; D possibly corresponds to TRBD1 (5 bases). The CDR3 is 14 residues long. CDR1 is SGHTA, CDR2 FQGNSA, per germline. Trimming took off 6 bases at V and 5 bases at J, with 14 bases between the two ends.

This clonotype was seen a handful of times. This rearrangement joins TRBV7-3 to TRBJ2-5; TRBD1 matches 10 bases. J was trimmed by 7 bases and V by 5 bases; bases with no gene match: 7. Germline assignment: CDR1 SGHTA and CDR2 FQGTGA. The CDR3 consists of 14 residues. The CDR3 protein is CASSPGGTGVTQYF. The CDR3 bases are TGTGCCAGCAGCCCCGGGGGGACAGGGGTGACCCAGTACTTC.

This clonotype was observed a handful of times. V and J are TRBV24-1 and TRBJ2-3; TRBD2 might be the D (5 bases). This CDR3 is 17 amino acids long. Germline values: CDR1 KGHDR, CDR2 SFDVKD. Trimming removed 1 base at V and 0 bases at J, with 13 bases between. CDR3 protein: CATSDFPGRTSTDTQYF. CDR3 DNA: TGTGCCACCAGTGATTTTCCCGGAAGGACTAGCACAGATACGCAGTATTTT.

The chain employs TRBV5-1 and TRBJ1-1; D possibly corresponds to TRBD1 (5 bases). Germline assignment: CDR1 SGHRS and CDR2 YFSETQ. This CDR3 is 13 amino acids long. Trimming cost V 0 bases and J 6 bases, with 9 bases left between them. The CDR3 sequence: CASSLGQGSEAFF. The CDR3 DNA follows: TGCGCCAGCAGCTTGGGGCAGGGATCTGAAGCTTTCTTT.